The 29 T cell receptor beta chains below come from one sample, sequenced in a study of CD8 T cells in Susac syndrome. RNA amounts of 0.5 to 1 ug underwent reverse transcription with random hexamers. Each CDR3 protein gets one entry after TCRdb re-called the immunoSEQ multiplex PCR reads with MiXCR. This sample has under 55,000 distinct CDR3 sequences, with 93% found just once. The sequenced sample consisted of CD8+ T cells from PBMCs. Receptor source: a human donor with multiple sclerosis.

The chain employs TRBV4-1 and TRBJ1-4, with 8 bases matching TRBD1. The CDR3 is 15 amino acids. Germline-derived CDR1 and CDR2 are MGHRA and YSYEKL. Unmatched junction bases numbered 7, after V lost 2 bases and J lost 8 bases. The CDR3 reads CASSQTGGEYEKLFF. The CDR3 region has the DNA TGCGCCAGCAGCCAAACAGGGGGGGAATACGAAAAACTGTTTTTT.

V usage is TRBV6-1 and J usage is TRBJ2-4; D might be TRBD1 (5 bases). V dropped 4 bases and J dropped 6 bases, with 13 bases sitting between them. Germline CDR1 and CDR2: MNHNS and SASEGT. The CDR3 is 14 amino acids. Here the CDR3 reads CASSVTGTGNIQYF. CDR3 nucleotides: TGTGCCAGCAGTGTTACAGGCACGGGAAACATTCAGTACTTC.

This rearrangement joins TRBV12-3 or TRBV12-4 to TRBJ2-3; D is unclear. The CDR3 has 14 amino acids. The V end lost 5 bases, the J end lost 4 bases, and 13 bases lay between the germline ends. CDR3 nucleotide sequence: TGTGCCAGCAGTCATCAAGGGTTTTCAGATACGCAGTATTTT. This codes for CASSHQGFSDTQYF.

The V and J genes are TRBV28 and TRBJ1-2, with a tentative D call TRBD1 (5 bases). Germline V gene sequence: CDR1 MDHEN, CDR2 SYDVKM. The CDR3 loop spans 13 amino acids. With 6 bases removed from V and 6 bases from J, the gap between germline ends came to 14 bases. For the CDR3, the DNA is TGTGCCAGCAGATCCTGGGCGGGGGATGGCTACACCTTC. This translates into CASRSWAGDGYTF.

The chain is built from TRBV6-5 and TRBJ2-1, with no clear D. The germline V gene has CDR1 MNHEY and CDR2 SVGAGI. There are 11 residues in the CDR3. Trimming stripped 7 bases from V and 3 bases from J, with 4 bases between. The chain's CDR3 is CASTYYNEQFF. CDR3 sequence (DNA): TGTGCCAGCACCTACTACAATGAGCAGTTCTTC.

The chain is built from TRBV20-1 and TRBJ1-2, with D unclear. The V gene's germline CDR1 is DFQATT and CDR2 SNEGSKA (reference sequence). Trimming shortened V by 5 bases and J by 6 bases, and 22 bases separated the two germline ends. This CDR3 has 15 amino acids. The CDR3, as DNA: TGCAGTGCTGGAACGATAGTGGGGATTAAGGATGGCTACACCTTC. Translated: CSAGTIVGIKDGYTF.

The CDR3 DNA reads TGTGCCAGCAGTCCTCAGGGGGCGCGTGGCAAAAACATTCAGTACTTC. It specifies CASSPQGARGKNIQYF. The chain uses TRBV28 and TRBJ2-4; 8 bases are a match to TRBD1. The CDR3 consists of 16 residues. Germline CDR1 reads MDHEN; CDR2 reads SYDVKM. Losses at the gene ends were 5 bases for V and 3 bases for J; bases not matched to a gene: 9.

The chain joins TRBV7-9 to TRBJ2-3; either TRBD1 or TRBD2 may fit D (5 bases each). V gave up 5 bases and J gave up 0 bases, with 21 bases separating them. Germline V gene lookup returns CDR1 SEHNR and CDR2 FQNEAQ (reference sequence). The CDR3 consists of 18 residues. CDR3 in amino acids: CASSPMGLGTASTDTQYF. In DNA, the CDR3 is TGTGCCAGCAGCCCGATGGGGCTGGGGACGGCCAGCACAGATACGCAGTATTTT.

This clonotype appeared a single time. The rearrangement links TRBV9 to TRBJ2-1; D is unresolved. Germline loops: CDR1 SGDLS, CDR2 YYNGEE. This CDR3 is 14 amino acids long. The V gene lost 0 bases and the J gene lost 5 bases, with 9 bases spanning the gap. CDR3 in DNA: TGTGCCAGCAGCGTAGGGGGTGAGAACAATGAGCAGTTCTTC. This encodes CASSVGGENNEQFF.

The chain employs TRBV7-6 and TRBJ1-2; TRBD1 aligns across 7 bases. The CDR3 is 16 amino acids. V gave up 1 base and J gave up 4 bases; unmatched junction bases: 9. Germline V gene lookup returns CDR1 SGHVS and CDR2 FNYEAQ. CDR3 sequence (DNA): TGTGCCAGCAGCTTAGTACCTTCGGACAGGAGCTATGGCTACACCTTC. It specifies CASSLVPSDRSYGYTF.

The rearrangement links TRBV19 to TRBJ2-1, with 8 bases fitting TRBD2. The CDR3 spans 14 residues. V lost 3 bases to trimming and J lost 7 bases; unmatched junction nucleotides: 5. Germline V lookup: CDR1 LNHDA, CDR2 SQIVND (reference sequence). CDR3 sequence (DNA): TGTGCCAGTAGTATCGCGGGGGGTATGAATGAGCAGTTCTTC. It encodes CASSIAGGMNEQFF.

The chain has TRBV9 and TRBJ1-6; D is perhaps TRBD1 (6 bases). CDR3 size: 14 residues. Between the trimmed V and J ends, which lost 4 bases and 8 bases, there was a span of 13 bases. Germline V gives CDR1 SGDLS, CDR2 YYNGEE. Here the CDR3 reads CASSTGTNYSPLHF. The CDR3 region has the DNA TGTGCCAGCAGCACCGGGACAAATTATTCACCCCTCCACTTT.

The rearrangement uses TRBV19 and TRBJ1-1; 9 bases agree with TRBD1. The CDR3 is made up of 14 amino acids. The J segment lost 3 bases and the V segment lost 5 bases, leaving 4 bases of the junction unmatched. Germline V gives CDR1 LNHDA, CDR2 SQIVND (reference sequence). The CDR3 DNA reads TGTGCCAGTAGTTCCGGGACAGGGCACACTGAAGCTTTCTTT. Protein sequence: CASSSGTGHTEAFF.

This clonotype was seen a single time. The gene calls are TRBV14 and TRBJ2-3; 8 bases agree with TRBD2. The CDR3 extends over 16 amino acids. In germline, CDR1 is SGHDN, CDR2 FVKESK. Unmatched junction bases numbered 9, after V lost 1 base and J lost 6 bases. The CDR3 is CASSQGTGGAGDTQYF. CDR3 nucleotides: TGTGCCAGCAGCCAAGGGACCGGGGGGGCCGGCGATACGCAGTATTTT.

The chain has TRBV13 and TRBJ1-1; D perhaps matches TRBD1 (5 bases). Germline CDR1 and CDR2: PRHDT and FYEKMQ (reference sequence). The CDR3 length is 14 residues. V gave up 7 bases and J gave up 1 base, with 13 bases separating them. CDR3 sequence (DNA): TGTGCCAGCAACGAAGTAGGGGAGAACACTGAAGCTTTCTTT. Encoded protein: CASNEVGENTEAFF.

In its sample, this clonotype was seen once. The rearrangement links TRBV27 to TRBJ1-5; no firm D call. The CDR3 loop spans 15 amino acids. V shed 3 bases and J shed 5 bases, with 14 bases lying between them. Germline CDR1 is MNHEY and CDR2 is SMNVEV (reference sequence). The DNA for the CDR3 is TGTGCCAGCAGTTTTGGGAGAGGGTCCCATCAGCCCCAGCATTTT. Residues: CASSFGRGSHQPQHF.

This clonotype was seen only once. This chain's CDR3 is CASSQRGGIGTNTGELFF. Here the CDR3 DNA reads TGCGCCAGCAGCCAAAGGGGTGGTATAGGGACGAACACCGGGGAGCTGTTTTTT. This sequence joins TRBV4-1 and TRBJ2-2; TRBD1 is a possible D gene (5 bases). The CDR3 loop spans 18 amino acids. CDR1 MGHRA and CDR2 YSYEKL come from the germline V gene. With 2 bases removed from V and 0 bases from J, the gap between germline ends came to 16 bases.

To note about this clonotype: Since the CDR3 does not end with the conserved phenylalanine or tryptophan, this likely comes from a read error. It is unclear where the CDR3 begins or ends on the DNA, so no DNA is shown, and the CDR3 is as TCRdb lists it. This chain links TRBV7-9 with TRBJ1-6. The V gene's germline CDR1 is SEHNR and CDR2 FQNEAQ (reference sequence). The CDR3 length equals 15 residues, ends included. CDR3 in amino acids: CASTLWEGPNSPLTL.

The chain is built from TRBV4-1 and TRBJ2-2; no clear D gene. V was shortened by 1 base and J by 8 bases, with 8 bases between the two germline ends. The CDR3 contains 13 residues. Germline CDR1 reads MGHRA; CDR2 reads YSYEKL. The CDR3 region is CASSQVGGGELFF. The CDR3 coding sequence is TGCGCCAGCAGCCAAGTTGGCGGTGGGGAGCTGTTTTTT.

This rearrangement joins TRBV19 to TRBJ2-1, with a tentative D call TRBD2 (6 bases). Germline loops: CDR1 LNHDA, CDR2 SQIVND (reference sequence). This CDR3 has 15 amino acids. The ends were cut back, 3 bases at V and 0 bases at J, with 9 bases in the middle. The CDR3 region has the DNA TGTGCCAGTAGTATCCGGGGGTTCTCCTACAATGAGCAGTTCTTC. It codes for CASSIRGFSYNEQFF.

The J gene is TRBJ2-7, the V gene TRBV6-5; 12 bases align to TRBD2. Germline assignment: CDR1 MNHEY and CDR2 SVGAGI. The CDR3 runs 15 residues. With V trimmed by 5 bases and J by 2 bases, 4 bases remained unmatched. DNA of the CDR3: TGTGCCAGCAGTCCCCTAGCGGGGGGGACCTACGAGCAGTACTTC. This sequence encodes CASSPLAGGTYEQYF.

The chain employs TRBV4-3 and TRBJ1-2; 10 nucleotides agree with TRBD1. The CDR3 has 16 residues. The germline V gene encodes CDR1 LGHNA and CDR2 YSLEER. V was clipped by 6 bases and J by 5 bases; unmatched bases: 12. The CDR3 spells CASRESPGTGEYGYTF. CDR3 bases: TGCGCCAGCAGGGAGAGTCCCGGGACAGGGGAATATGGCTACACCTTC.

The genes are TRBV28 and TRBJ1-5; D is unresolved. Trimming took 3 bases from V and 5 from J, leaving 11 bases between them. The CDR3 contains 14 residues. Per germline, CDR1 MDHEN and CDR2 SYDVKM. CDR3 in amino acids: CASSFGLRDQPQHF. The CDR3 bases are TGTGCCAGCAGTTTCGGCCTTCGGGATCAGCCCCAGCATTTT. The full variable domain, its missing parts supplied by reference TRBV28 and TRBJ1-5, is DVKVTQSSRYLVKRTGEKVFLECVQDMDHENMFWYRQDPGLGLRLIYFSYDVKMKEKGDIPEGYSVSREKKERFSLILESASTNQTSMYLCASSFGLRDQPQHFGDGTRLSIL.

The V and J genes are TRBV29-1 and TRBJ1-2; D ambiguous. Germline loops: CDR1 SQVTM, CDR2 ANQGSEA. Trimming pared 0 bases from V and 8 bases from J, leaving 16 bases between. The CDR3 contains 14 residues. DNA of the CDR3: TGCAGCGTTGAAGAGGCTTTGACAACCAGGGGCTACACCTTC. Amino acid sequence: CSVEEALTTRGYTF.

This clonotype was recorded a few times. This sequence joins TRBV29-1 and TRBJ2-7; D call uncertain. V lost 4 bases, J lost 1 base, and 8 bases lay in between. This CDR3 spans 12 amino acids. Germline loops: CDR1 SQVTM, CDR2 ANQGSEA. The chain's CDR3 is CSVVRSSYEQYF. CDR3 sequence (DNA): TGCAGCGTTGTTCGCTCTTCCTACGAGCAGTACTTC.

V is TRBV7-6 and J is TRBJ2-5; D remains unclear. The V end lost 2 bases, the J end lost 5 bases, and 18 bases lay between the germline ends. This CDR3 spans 16 amino acids. The germline V gene encodes CDR1 SGHVS and CDR2 FNYEAQ. This CDR3 reads CASSLLPTAQTETQYF. Here the CDR3 DNA reads TGTGCCAGCAGCTTATTGCCAACGGCGCAAACGGAGACCCAGTACTTC.

This CDR3 is CASSLGGLGTGTNNEQFF. CDR3 sequence (DNA): TGTGCCAGCAGCTTAGGCGGGTTGGGGACGGGCACCAACAATGAGCAGTTCTTC. V and J are TRBV7-8 and TRBJ2-1; D may match TRBD1 or TRBD2 (5 bases each). Trimming removed 1 base from V and 5 bases from J, with 21 bases in between. This CDR3 contains 18 residues. Germline CDR1 reads SGHVS; CDR2 reads FQNEAQ. Using reference TRBV7-8 and TRBJ2-1 for the parts outside the CDR3, the full variable domain is GAGVSQSPRYKVAKRGQDVALRCDPISGHVSLFWYQQALGQGPEFLTYFQNEAQLDKSGLPSDRFFAERPEGSVSTLKIQRTQQEDSAVYLCASSLGGLGTGTNNEQFFGPGTRLTVL.

V and J are TRBV6-5 and TRBJ1-1; no clear D. Germline assignment: CDR1 MNHEY and CDR2 SVGAGI. There are 13 residues in the CDR3. Here the CDR3 DNA reads TGTACCACTACCCAGATTTTGAACACTGAAGCTTTCTTT. Translation gives CTTTQILNTEAFF.

This chain joins TRBV4-1 and TRBJ2-5, with 7 nucleotides matching TRBD1. J gave up 5 bases and V 4 bases, and 4 bases lay outside the gene matches. CDR1 is MGHRA and CDR2 is YSYEKL in the germline V gene. The length of the CDR3 is 13 residues. This chain's CDR3 is CASSPTGEETQYF. The CDR3 nucleotides read TGCGCCAGCAGCCCTACAGGGGAGGAGACCCAGTACTTC.